The next 27 T cell receptor beta chains were all read from a single sample in a study of T cell responses to AZD1222 COVID-19 vaccine. Produced via immunoSEQ multiplex PCR; TCRdb's table is partial and in-frame only. This sample has about 140,000 clones, with 80% to 90% found just once. Source: peripheral blood, taken on day 0 of AZD1222 vaccination. The origin of the receptors is an adult in good health.

The rearrangement uses TRBV4-3 and TRBJ1-4, with D possibly matching TRBD1 (5 bases). This CDR3 is built from 17 residues. V lost 0 bases and J 4 bases, leaving 15 bases between the germline ends. Germline V lookup: CDR1 LGHNA, CDR2 YSLEER. In DNA, the CDR3 is TGCGCCAGCAGCCAAGATGCGCAGGGCATAGGTAATGAAAAACTGTTTTTT. Amino acids: CASSQDAQGIGNEKLFF.

This chain uses TRBV28 with TRBJ1-1; D perhaps matches TRBD1 (5 bases). Germline V gene lookup returns CDR1 MDHEN and CDR2 SYDVKM. The CDR3 spans 15 residues. The ends were cut back, 6 bases at V and 5 bases at J, with 19 bases in the middle. The CDR3 DNA follows: TGTGCCAGCAGCCCTCGGTCTGGGGGGGATACTGAAGCTTTCTTT. Its translation is CASSPRSGGDTEAFF.

V usage is TRBV28 and J usage is TRBJ1-4; 9 bases line up with TRBD1. This CDR3 has 17 amino acids. Germline CDR1 reads MDHEN; CDR2 reads SYDVKM. V shed 0 bases and J 11 bases; nucleotides not matched to a gene: 13. CDR3 protein: CASSLWGSGQGKRKLFF. The DNA for the CDR3 is TGTGCCAGCAGTTTATGGGGAAGCGGACAGGGGAAGAGGAAACTGTTTTTT.

V gene TRBV2 combines with J gene TRBJ2-1, with D unresolved. V lost 6 bases and J lost 5, with 5 bases in between. Germline loops: CDR1 SNHLY, CDR2 FYNNEI. The CDR3 has 11 amino acids. The CDR3, as DNA: TGTGCCAGCAGACTAAACAATGAGCAGTTCTTC. Protein sequence: CASRLNNEQFF.

The chain has TRBV19 and TRBJ2-3; D is perhaps TRBD2 (6 bases). The CDR3 is made up of 16 amino acids. The V end was cut by 2 bases, the J end by 2 bases, with 14 bases between. Per the germline V gene, CDR1 is LNHDA and CDR2 is SQIVND (reference sequence). CDR3 protein: CASSIRDWASTDTQYF. CDR3 sequence (DNA): TGTGCCAGTAGTATACGGGACTGGGCTTCCACAGATACGCAGTATTTT. Combining the CDR3 with reference TRBV19 and TRBJ2-3 gives the whole variable domain DGGITQSPKYLFRKEGQNVTLSCEQNLNHDAMYWYRQDPGQGLRLIYYSQIVNDFQKGDIAEGYSVSREKKESFPLTVTSAQKNPTAFYLCASSIRDWASTDTQYFGPGTRLTVL.

This sequence joins TRBV12-2 and TRBJ2-3; the D call TRBD2 from the table was never checked on the DNA. TRBV12-2 is a pseudogene segment. The CDR3 length is 18 residues. CDR3 amino acids: CASRFLPWRAGLSDTQYF. In DNA form, the CDR3 reads TGTGCAAGTCGCTTCCTCCCCTGGAGGGCTGGGCTGTCAGATACGCAGTATTTT.

The chain uses TRBV7-9 and TRBJ1-1, with D unresolved. CDR3 length: 13 residues. Germline CDR1 SEHNR, CDR2 FQNEAQ (reference sequence). Trimming pared 4 bases from V and 4 bases from J, leaving 10 bases between. The CDR3 loop reads CASSSEGRTEAFF. The CDR3 DNA is TGTGCCAGCAGCTCCGAAGGGCGCACTGAAGCTTTCTTT.

This clone appeared a few times. The genes are TRBV5-1 and TRBJ2-7; D is tentatively TRBD1 or TRBD2 (5 bases each). Germline lookup yields CDR1 SGHRS and CDR2 YFSETQ. Trimming stripped 4 bases from V and 1 base from J, with 18 bases between. The CDR3 extends over 16 amino acids. In nucleotides, the CDR3 is TGCGCCAGCAGCAGCATGTTGGGACGGCGGTCCTACGAGCAGTACTTC. It yields the protein CASSSMLGRRSYEQYF.

The chain combines TRBV5-4 with TRBJ1-2; 7 bases match TRBD1. CDR3 length: 17 amino acids. Germline lookup yields CDR1 SGHNT and CDR2 YYREEE (reference sequence). The trim removed 3 bases at V and 3 bases at J, leaving 14 bases unmatched. CDR3 region: CASSSIPGAQGDYGYTF. The CDR3 DNA sequence: TGTGCCAGCAGCTCGATACCAGGGGCTCAGGGGGACTATGGCTACACCTTC.

V usage is TRBV5-4 and J usage is TRBJ1-6; TRBD1 is a possible D gene (6 bases). Germline V gene lookup returns CDR1 SGHNT and CDR2 YYREEE (reference sequence). Trimming left V 0 bases short and J 6 bases short, with 16 bases between. CDR3 size: 17 residues. For the CDR3, the DNA is TGTGCCAGCAGCTTGGGTCATCCAGGACAGCTTAATTCACCCCTCCACTTT. Protein sequence: CASSLGHPGQLNSPLHF.

The chain couples TRBV10-3 to TRBJ2-5, with 8 bases lining up with TRBD1. This CDR3 region has 14 residues. After removal of 5 bases from V and 4 bases from J, the junction contained 6 bases not matched to a gene. The germline gives CDR1 ENHRY, CDR2 SYGVKD. Here the CDR3 DNA reads TGTGCCATCAGTATACAGGGGGGCGGAGAGACCCAGTACTTC. This codes for CAISIQGGGETQYF.

This clone occurred a few times. V is TRBV7-2 and J is TRBJ1-2, with TRBD1 as a possible D gene (5 bases). Trimming took 5 bases from V and 9 from J, leaving 22 bases between them. In germline, CDR1 is SGHTA, CDR2 FQGNSA. The CDR3 is made up of 15 amino acids. CDR3 sequence: CASSAREAGGGSYTF. For the CDR3, the DNA is TGTGCCAGCAGCGCCAGGGAGGCGGGTGGGGGTAGCTACACCTTC.

V is TRBV24-1 and J is TRBJ2-3, with 13 bases fitting TRBD2. Germline assignment: CDR1 KGHDR and CDR2 SFDVKD. CDR3 size: 19 residues. Trimming removed 1 base from V and 6 bases from J; junction bases left unmatched: 12. The CDR3 coding sequence is TGTGCCACCAGTGATTTCCCCCGGACTAGCGGGAGCGCAAGGGATACGCAGTATTTT. Protein sequence: CATSDFPRTSGSARDTQYF.

This rearrangement joins TRBV19 to TRBJ2-7; D is ambiguous. Trimming cost V 9 bases and J 3 bases, with 30 bases left between them. This CDR3 has 18 residues. Germline CDR1 LNHDA, CDR2 SQIVND (reference sequence). CDR3 nucleotides: TGTGCCAGGGTTGCTCTCAAAGGATCCCCCCGGACCTACTACGAGCAGTACTTC. Translating gives CARVALKGSPRTYYEQYF.

The rearrangement uses TRBV2 and TRBJ1-1; 8 positions agree with TRBD1. Looked up from germline, CDR1 is SNHLY and CDR2 is FYNNEI. The CDR3 is 13 residues long. After removal of 6 bases from V and 6 bases from J, the junction contained 6 bases not matched to a gene. CDR3 in amino acids: CASRSDRAAEAFF. The CDR3 DNA reads TGTGCCAGCAGATCGGACAGGGCGGCTGAAGCTTTCTTT.

This clone was detected only a few times. V gene TRBV6-1 combines with J gene TRBJ2-7; TRBD1 might be the D (5 bases). CDR3 size: 17 residues. The germline V gene encodes CDR1 MNHNS and CDR2 SASEGT. Trimming cost V 0 bases and J 1 base, with 16 bases left between them. CDR3 DNA: TGTGCCAGCAGTGAAGCCTCGGACACCCACTATTCCTACGAGCAGTACTTC. Its translation is CASSEASDTHYSYEQYF.

The chain has TRBV5-1 and TRBJ2-7; no clear D gene. Germline CDR1 reads SGHRS; CDR2 reads YFSETQ. CDR3 length: 14 residues. V lost 0 bases and J 3 bases, leaving 10 bases between the germline ends. The DNA of the CDR3 is TGCGCCAGCAGCTTGGGATCTAGGAACTACGAGCAGTACTTC. It encodes CASSLGSRNYEQYF.

This clone was detected once. The V call is TRBV20-1, the J call TRBJ2-2, with 10 bases fitting TRBD2. The CDR3 has 16 residues. Germline assignment: CDR1 DFQATT and CDR2 SNEGSKA (reference sequence). The V gene end was trimmed by 3 bases and the J gene end by 6 bases; junction bases not matched to a gene: 10. The CDR3 sequence: CSASSLAGVIAGELFF. In DNA, the CDR3 is TGCAGTGCTAGTTCTCTAGCGGGGGTCATCGCCGGGGAGCTGTTTTTT.

The chain couples TRBV9 to TRBJ1-1; possible D gene TRBD1, 5 bases. The CDR3 extends over 14 amino acids. V lost 4 bases to trimming and J lost 7 bases, with 17 bases between them. Germline CDR1 and CDR2: SGDLS and YYNGEE. In DNA form, the CDR3 reads TGTGCCAGCAGCCCCGGGACGCTGGGATTTGAAGCTTTCTTT. It specifies CASSPGTLGFEAFF.

J is TRBJ2-7 and V is TRBV6-5, with D hard to call. The CDR3 length is 14 residues. The V gene's germline CDR1 is MNHEY and CDR2 SVGAGI. Deletions cut 6 bases from V and 3 bases from J, with 15 bases between. For the CDR3, the DNA is TGTGCCAGCAGACCTCTCCTGTCTATCTACGAGCAGTACTTC. This codes for CASRPLLSIYEQYF.

The chain uses TRBV11-2 and TRBJ1-1; TRBD1 aligns across 9 bases. The CDR3 spans 15 residues. V lost 1 base and J lost 6; bases outside the gene matches: 6. CDR1 and CDR2 from the germline V gene are SGHAT and FQNNGV. Written as DNA, the CDR3 is TGTGCCAGCAGCTTAGTTCGGGACAGGGCCTCTGAAGCTTTCTTT. It yields the protein CASSLVRDRASEAFF.

This rearrangement joins TRBV28 to TRBJ1-4, with a tentative D call TRBD1 (6 bases). Trimming left V 5 bases short and J 8 bases short, with 18 bases between. The CDR3 is 15 residues long. CDR1 and CDR2 from the germline V gene are MDHEN and SYDVKM. CDR3 DNA sequence: TGTGCCAGCAGTCCCCCGGGGGGCCTCGGGGAAAAACTGTTTTTT. Protein product: CASSPPGGLGEKLFF.

The rearrangement links TRBV4-1 to TRBJ2-3; maybe TRBD1 (6 bases). Germline assignment: CDR1 MGHRA and CDR2 YSYEKL. Trimming cost V 4 bases and J 6 bases, with 20 bases left between them. The CDR3 sequence is 16 residues long. The CDR3: CASSPRDKSPADTQYF. CDR3 nucleotide sequence: TGCGCCAGCAGCCCCCGGGACAAAAGTCCTGCGGATACGCAGTATTTT.

The V gene is TRBV6-5, the J gene TRBJ2-7, with a tentative D call TRBD2 (5 bases). Trimming pared 6 bases from V and 3 bases from J, leaving 12 bases between. Germline V gene data show CDR1 as MNHEY and CDR2 as SVGAGI. The CDR3 has 13 residues. The CDR3: CASRGRESYEQYF. For the CDR3, the DNA is TGTGCCAGCAGGGGGAGAGAAAGCTACGAGCAGTACTTC.

The V call is TRBV19, the J call TRBJ2-3; 7 nucleotides agree with TRBD2. The CDR3 contains 15 residues. J lost 5 bases, V lost 7 bases, and 12 bases had no gene match. Germline V gives CDR1 LNHDA, CDR2 SQIVND (reference sequence). In nucleotides, the CDR3 is TGTGCCAGTACGGTTTCGCGGGGGAGGCAAGATACGCAGTATTTT. Its translation: CASTVSRGRQDTQYF.

The CDR3 loop is CASRGRANEKLFF. Here the CDR3 DNA reads TGTGCCAGCAGGGGGCGAGCTAATGAAAAACTGTTTTTT. This chain uses TRBV7-9 with TRBJ1-4; maybe TRBD1 (5 bases). There are 13 residues in the CDR3. In germline, CDR1 is SEHNR, CDR2 FQNEAQ (reference sequence). Trimming took 6 bases from V and 3 from J, leaving 8 bases between them.

This sequence joins TRBV3-1 (or the pseudogene TRBV3-2) and TRBJ2-2, with D tentatively TRBD2 (6 bases). Trimming removed 3 bases at V and 7 bases at J, with 15 bases between. The CDR3 consists of 15 residues. CDR1 LGHDT and CDR2 YNNKEL come from the germline V gene (reference sequence). CDR3 residues: CASSHWADGGGELFF. The CDR3 nucleotides are TGTGCCAGCAGCCATTGGGCCGACGGGGGCGGGGAGCTGTTTTTT.